This TCR beta chain derives from a study of cytomegalovirus exposure and HLA in healthy donors. General study points: Most TCR beta V segments were productive about 90% or about 30% of the time in an earlier analysis.

This CDR3 is built from 16 residues. Trimming cost V 3 bases and J 0 bases, with 12 bases left between them. Germline loops: CDR1 MDHEN, CDR2 SYDVKM. Of note for this clone: Antigen specificity is unknown.

Primers: 60 Vbeta forward and 13 Jbeta reverse. The repertoire was sequenced with immunoSEQ multiplex PCR; TCRdb's copy has only in-frame clones and lacks some. The data contain about 160,000 clones, roughly 75% of them singletons. The sample comprised PBMCs. The TCR originated in a female donor in good health and CMV-seronegative. The chain joins TRBV28 to TRBJ2-1, with a weak D call TRBD2 (5 bases). The CDR3 region has the DNA TGTGCCAGCAGTTTTCGGGGTTCCCGCTCCTACAATGAGCAGTTCTTC. Its translation: CASSFRGSRSYNEQFF.